Following are 26 T cell receptor beta chains from one sample sequenced in a study of blood T cell repertoires in COVID-19. Sequenced by immunoSEQ multiplex PCR; TCRdb stores in-frame clones only, minus some. The table records about 370,000 clones, about 87% of them present only once. Sequencing was performed on peripheral blood. These receptors were taken from a woman younger than 45 with COVID-19, enrolled during active disease.

The chain employs TRBV3-1 (or the pseudogene TRBV3-2) and TRBJ1-2, with TRBD1 matching over 8 bases. The CDR3 has 14 amino acids. The V segment lost 1 base and the J segment 9 bases; nucleotides outside the gene matches: 7. CDR1 and CDR2 (germline): LGHDT, YNNKEL (reference sequence). CDR3 coding DNA: TGTGCCAGCAGCCAAGTCCCAGGGGGCTTGAGCTACACCTTC. Translation: CASSQVPGGLSYTF.

J is TRBJ2-1 and V is TRBV7-2, with TRBD2 matching over 9 bases. CDR1 is SGHTA, CDR2 FQGNSA, per germline. With V trimmed by 5 bases and J by 9 bases, 5 bases remained unmatched. The CDR3 consists of 13 residues. CDR3 region: CASSVWTSAEQFF. The DNA of the CDR3 is TGTGCCAGCAGCGTTTGGACTAGCGCTGAGCAGTTCTTC. Drawing the rest from reference TRBV7-2 and TRBJ2-1, the complete variable domain is GAGVSQSPSNKVTEKGKDVELRCDPISGHTALYWYRQSLGQGLEFLIYFQGNSAPDKSGLPSDRFSAERTGGSVSTLTIQRTQQEDSAVYLCASSVWTSAEQFFGPGTRLTVL.

The V gene is TRBV7-2, the J gene TRBJ1-6; tentative D call: TRBD1 (6 bases). Germline V gene sequence: CDR1 SGHTA, CDR2 FQGNSA. This CDR3 region has 16 residues. Deletions cut 1 base from V and 7 bases from J, with 14 bases between. CDR3 residues: CASSLVTGGGNSPLHF. The CDR3 nucleotides read TGTGCCAGCAGCTTAGTGACAGGCGGCGGGAATTCACCCCTCCACTTT. Full variable domain (outside the CDR3, taken from reference TRBV7-2 and TRBJ1-6): GAGVSQSPSNKVTEKGKDVELRCDPISGHTALYWYRQSLGQGLEFLIYFQGNSAPDKSGLPSDRFSAERTGGSVSTLTIQRTQQEDSAVYLCASSLVTGGGNSPLHFGNGTRLTVT.

The chain couples TRBV6-2 or TRBV6-3 to TRBJ1-2; 8 positions agree with TRBD1. The V segment lost 2 bases and the J segment 8 bases; nucleotides outside the gene matches: 4. Germline V gene data show CDR1 as MNHEY and CDR2 as SVGEGT. The CDR3 consists of 13 residues. The CDR3 protein is CASSYKQGEGYTF. The CDR3 coding sequence is TGTGCCAGCAGTTACAAACAGGGGGAAGGCTACACCTTC.

The J gene is TRBJ2-5, the V gene TRBV7-3, with D unclear. CDR3 length equals 12 residues. V was trimmed by 5 bases and J by 7 bases, leaving 11 bases between them. Germline V gives CDR1 SGHTA, CDR2 FQGTGA. This CDR3 reads CASSLLGGTQYF. CDR3 nucleotides: TGTGCCAGCAGCCTCCTAGGCGGGACCCAGTACTTC.

The genes are TRBV3-1 (or the pseudogene TRBV3-2) and TRBJ2-2, with D perhaps matching TRBD2 (6 bases). CDR1 and CDR2 (germline): LGHDT, YNNKEL (reference sequence). The CDR3 is 14 amino acids. V lost 4 bases, J lost 7 bases, and 13 bases lay in between. The DNA for the CDR3 is TGTGCCAGCAGCCTAAAGGGAGGATTCGGGGAGCTGTTTTTT. Residues: CASSLKGGFGELFF.

The rearrangement links TRBV19 to TRBJ2-7; the D is unclear. V shed 3 bases and J shed 2 bases, with 17 bases lying between them. Germline CDR1 LNHDA, CDR2 SQIVND (reference sequence). The CDR3 is 16 amino acids. CDR3 in amino acids: CASSMVAGTFAYEQYF. In DNA, the CDR3 is TGTGCCAGTAGTATGGTTGCAGGAACTTTTGCCTACGAGCAGTACTTC.

This clone was observed a single time. The chain employs TRBV9 and TRBJ2-7; no definite D call. The germline V gene encodes CDR1 SGDLS and CDR2 YYNGEE. CDR3 length equals 13 residues. The V gene lost 4 bases and the J gene lost 3 bases, with 11 bases spanning the gap. The CDR3 bases are TGTGCCAGCAGCCGCACAGAAAGCTACGAGCAGTACTTC. This encodes CASSRTESYEQYF.

V is TRBV19 and J is TRBJ1-1, with 7 bases that match TRBD1. This CDR3 has 14 amino acids. The ends lost 2 bases at V and 2 bases at J; junction bases unmatched: 2. Germline CDR1 LNHDA, CDR2 SQIVND (reference sequence). The CDR3 DNA follows: TGTGCCAGTAGTATAAACAGGGGCAACACTGAAGCTTTCTTT. This encodes CASSINRGNTEAFF.

The chain links TRBV3-1 (or the pseudogene TRBV3-2) to TRBJ2-2; D is unclear. Germline CDR1 reads LGHDT; CDR2 reads YNNKEL (reference sequence). This CDR3 has 11 residues. Deletions cut 7 bases from V and 7 bases from J, with 7 bases between. In DNA, the CDR3 is TGTGCCAGCACCCTCTTCGGGGAGCTGTTTTTT. Residues: CASTLFGELFF.

The chain couples TRBV7-3 to TRBJ2-5; 8 bases are a match to TRBD1. The CDR3 spans 13 residues. The V segment lost 5 bases and the J segment 4 bases; nucleotides outside the gene matches: 3. Germline V gives CDR1 SGHTA, CDR2 FQGTGA. The CDR3 region is CASSPGQGETQYF. The CDR3 nucleotides read TGTGCCAGCAGCCCAGGACAGGGAGAGACCCAGTACTTC.

This chain uses TRBV29-1 with TRBJ2-1; perhaps TRBD1 as D (5 bases). The CDR3 runs to 14 residues. CDR1 is SQVTM and CDR2 is ANQGSEA in the germline V gene. Trimming pared 7 bases from V and 1 base from J, leaving 14 bases between. The CDR3 is CSASGQVSYNEQFF. The DNA for the CDR3 is TGCAGCGCGTCAGGGCAGGTTTCCTACAATGAGCAGTTCTTC.

The chain employs TRBV29-1 and TRBJ2-1; D is perhaps TRBD2 (5 bases). V shed 6 bases and J shed 8 bases, with 11 bases lying between them. CDR3 length: 11 amino acids. Germline assignment: CDR1 SQVTM and CDR2 ANQGSEA. The CDR3 sequence: CSVGAVYEQFF. In nucleotides, the CDR3 is TGCAGCGTCGGAGCGGTCTATGAGCAGTTCTTC.

The V gene is TRBV6-2 or TRBV6-3, the J gene TRBJ2-7; D perhaps matches TRBD2 (6 bases). The ends were cut back, 2 bases at V and 4 bases at J, with 15 bases in the middle. Germline V gives CDR1 MNHEY, CDR2 SVGEGT. CDR3 length: 15 amino acids. The CDR3 here is CASSYETSSLYEQYF. CDR3 DNA: TGTGCCAGCAGTTACGAGACTAGTTCGCTGTACGAGCAGTACTTC.

The rearrangement joins TRBV4-1 to TRBJ2-3, with a possible D match to TRBD1 (5 bases). Trimming pared 5 bases from V and 0 bases from J, leaving 9 bases between. The CDR3 spans 14 residues. Germline V gene sequence: CDR1 MGHRA, CDR2 YSYEKL. This CDR3 reads CASSLGPSTDTQYF. The CDR3 nucleotides are TGCGCCAGCAGCTTGGGGCCTAGCACAGATACGCAGTATTTT.

This clone is a singleton in its sample. The genes are TRBV3-1 (or the pseudogene TRBV3-2) and TRBJ1-6; D is uncertain. This CDR3 is 15 amino acids long. Trimming left V 0 bases short and J 9 bases short, with 12 bases between. Germline V gene lookup returns CDR1 LGHDT and CDR2 YNNKEL (reference sequence). The CDR3 loop reads CASSQDGDGLSPLHF. For the CDR3, the DNA is TGTGCCAGCAGCCAAGACGGAGACGGCCTTTCACCCCTCCACTTT.

The chain uses TRBV11-3 and TRBJ2-6; 7 positions agree with TRBD1. The CDR3 has 17 residues. Germline values: CDR1 SGHNT, CDR2 YENEEA. V shed 5 bases and J 0 bases; nucleotides not matched to a gene: 7. CDR3 sequence (DNA): TGTGCCAGCAGCCCCCCGACAGGGCCCTCTGGGGCCAACGTCCTGACTTTC. It encodes CASSPPTGPSGANVLTF.

This rearrangement joins TRBV7-2 to TRBJ1-1; D is undetermined. CDR1 and CDR2 (germline): SGHTA, FQGNSA. Trimming removed 0 bases at V and 1 base at J, with 9 bases between. The CDR3 covers 15 residues. CDR3 in amino acids: CASSLALRPNTEAFF. In DNA form, the CDR3 reads TGTGCCAGCAGCTTAGCGCTGCGTCCGAACACTGAAGCTTTCTTT.

This clone was counted a few times. The chain joins TRBV11-1 to TRBJ2-1; D unclear. V was pared by 7 bases and J by 2 bases, with 12 bases between. The length of the CDR3 is 14 residues. CDR1 SGHAT and CDR2 FQDESV come from the germline V gene (reference sequence). CDR3 region: CASTEPPTYNEQFF. The CDR3 bases are TGTGCCAGCACCGAGCCACCAACCTACAATGAGCAGTTCTTC.

The V call is TRBV6-5, the J call TRBJ2-7, with TRBD2 as a possible D gene (6 bases). Between the trimmed V and J ends, which lost 4 bases and 5 bases, there was a span of 12 bases. CDR3 length: 13 residues. From germline, CDR1 is MNHEY and CDR2 SVGAGI. DNA for the CDR3: TGTGCCAGCAGTTTTTCAGGGAGGCACGAGCAGTACTTC. This translates into CASSFSGRHEQYF.

This chain uses TRBV6-5 with TRBJ2-7; TRBD1 matches at 7 bases. Germline lookup yields CDR1 MNHEY and CDR2 SVGAGI. The CDR3 length is 15 residues. J gave up 7 bases and V 6 bases, and 15 bases lay outside the gene matches. CDR3 amino acids: CASRRGQVFTGEQYF. CDR3 sequence (DNA): TGTGCCAGCAGGAGAGGACAGGTTTTTACGGGGGAGCAGTACTTC.

The chain joins TRBV3-1 (or the pseudogene TRBV3-2) to TRBJ2-1, with D tentatively TRBD2 (6 bases). Deletions cut 1 base from V and 0 bases from J, with 13 bases between. Germline V gene data show CDR1 as LGHDT and CDR2 as YNNKEL (reference sequence). This CDR3 has 17 amino acids. The CDR3 DNA sequence: TGTGCCAGCAGCCAAGGGCTAGCGTGGAGCTCCTACAATGAGCAGTTCTTC. Amino acids: CASSQGLAWSSYNEQFF.

This CDR3 reads CASSYSRQEVYEQYF. CDR3 in DNA: TGTGCCAGCAGTTACTCCCGACAGGAGGTCTACGAGCAGTACTTC. This chain uses TRBV6-2 or TRBV6-3 with TRBJ2-7, with D tentatively TRBD1 (6 bases). Trimming left V 0 bases short and J 3 bases short, with 12 bases between. CDR3 length: 15 amino acids. Germline V gene data show CDR1 as MNHEY and CDR2 as SVGEGT.

In this sample, this clone turned up a few times. This chain uses TRBV30 with TRBJ1-3; D possibly corresponds to TRBD1 (6 bases). Per the germline V gene, CDR1 is GTSNPN and CDR2 is SVGIG (reference sequence). The CDR3 contains 15 residues. Trimming cost V 4 bases and J 3 bases, with 16 bases left between them. The CDR3 bases are TGTGCCTGGAACGCACAGGGTCTCTTTGGAAACACCATATATTTT. Translating it yields CAWNAQGLFGNTIYF.

The chain couples TRBV24-1 to TRBJ2-3; D might be TRBD2 (6 bases). The CDR3 runs 13 residues. Between the trimmed V and J ends, which lost 10 bases and 0 bases, there was a span of 10 bases. CDR1 and CDR2 (germline): KGHDR, SFDVKD. The CDR3 sequence is CATGGFSTDTQYF. CDR3 nucleotides: TGTGCCACTGGGGGGTTTAGCACAGATACGCAGTATTTT.

This chain uses TRBV12-5 with TRBJ2-1; 12 bases map to TRBD2. Trimming removed 2 bases from V and 5 bases from J; junction bases left unmatched: 13. The germline gives CDR1 LGHNT, CDR2 FRNRAP. CDR3 length: 19 residues. The CDR3 nucleotides read TGTGCTAGTGGTTTGACACGGGCTAGCGGGAGGGCCAGGGACAATGAGCAGTTCTTC. This translates into CASGLTRASGRARDNEQFF.